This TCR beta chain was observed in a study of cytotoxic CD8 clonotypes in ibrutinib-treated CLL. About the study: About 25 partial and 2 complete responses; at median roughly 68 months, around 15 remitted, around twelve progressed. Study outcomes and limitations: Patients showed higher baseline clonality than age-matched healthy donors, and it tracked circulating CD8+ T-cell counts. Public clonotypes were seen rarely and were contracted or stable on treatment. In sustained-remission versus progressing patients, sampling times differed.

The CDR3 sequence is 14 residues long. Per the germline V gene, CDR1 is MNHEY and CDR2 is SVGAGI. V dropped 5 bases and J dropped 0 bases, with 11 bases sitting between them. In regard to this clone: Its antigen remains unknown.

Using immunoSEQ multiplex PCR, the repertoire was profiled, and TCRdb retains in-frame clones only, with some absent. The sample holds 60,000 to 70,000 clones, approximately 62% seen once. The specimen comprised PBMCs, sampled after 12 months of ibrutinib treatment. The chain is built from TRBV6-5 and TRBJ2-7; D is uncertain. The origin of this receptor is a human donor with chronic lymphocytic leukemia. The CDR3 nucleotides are TGTGCCAGCAGTGAGGAGTCCTTCTCCTACGAGCAGTACTTC. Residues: CASSEESFSYEQYF.